Following are 25 T cell receptor beta chains from one sample sequenced in a study of response to subunit inactivated influenza vaccine. Each CDR3 protein gets one entry after TCRdb re-called the RT-PCR reads with MiXCR. Among about 520,000 distinct CDR3 sequences listed, about 25% were seen once. The source was CD4+ T cells sorted from PBMCs, collected roughly 5 days after vaccination. The receptors shown here come from a man aged 45 to 65 who received an inactivated influenza vaccine.

The rearrangement joins TRBV3-1 to TRBJ2-3; perhaps TRBD1 as D (5 bases). From germline, CDR1 is LGHDT and CDR2 YNNKEL (reference sequence). V lost 1 base, J lost 5 bases, and 10 bases lay in between. The CDR3 runs to 14 residues. CDR3 protein: CASSQVGRGDTQYF. In DNA form, the CDR3 reads TGTGCCAGCAGCCAAGTTGGTAGGGGAGATACGCAGTATTTT.

This chain uses TRBV27 with TRBJ2-1; 8 positions agree with TRBD2. The germline V gene has CDR1 MNHEY and CDR2 SMNVEV (reference sequence). With 6 bases clipped from V and 0 bases from J, the junction kept 4 bases outside the gene matches. The CDR3 is made up of 15 amino acids. The CDR3 here is CASRGSGNSYNEQFF. As DNA, the CDR3 is TGTGCCAGCAGAGGTAGCGGGAACTCCTACAATGAGCAGTTCTTC.

This clonotype has at least ten counts. The V and J genes are TRBV29-1 and TRBJ2-7; D unresolved. CDR3 size: 12 residues. Germline CDR1 reads SQVTM; CDR2 reads ANQGSEA. V was clipped by 0 bases and J by 4 bases, with 7 bases between them. In nucleotides, the CDR3 is TGCAGCGTTGAAGATCGCAGGTACGAGCAGTACTTC. This gives the protein CSVEDRRYEQYF.

J is TRBJ2-1 and V is TRBV3-1; TRBD1 might be the D (6 bases). Per the germline V gene, CDR1 is LGHDT and CDR2 is YNNKEL (reference sequence). The CDR3 spans 14 residues. V lost 3 bases and J 8 bases, leaving 14 bases between the germline ends. The CDR3 is CASSQEPQGYEQFF. The CDR3 bases are TGTGCCAGCAGCCAGGAACCACAGGGCTATGAGCAGTTCTTC.

The table lists this clonotype with a few counts. The chain employs TRBV29-1 and TRBJ1-1; no clear D. Germline values: CDR1 SQVTM, CDR2 ANQGSEA. The V end lost 7 bases, the J end lost 8 bases, and 14 bases lay between the germline ends. The CDR3 is made up of 11 amino acids. The CDR3 protein is CSAVDFFEAFF. As DNA, the CDR3 is TGCAGCGCCGTGGACTTTTTCGAAGCTTTCTTT. Complete variable domain (other parts from reference TRBV29-1 and TRBJ1-1): SAVISQKPSRDICQRGTSLTIQCQVDSQVTMMFWYRQQPGQSLTLIATANQGSEATYESGFVIDKFPISRPNLTFSTLTVSNMSPEDSSIYLCSAVDFFEAFFGQGTRLTVV.

The chain carries TRBV5-1 and TRBJ1-4; 12 nucleotides line up with TRBD1. The V segment lost 0 bases and the J segment 11 bases; nucleotides outside the gene matches: 17. This CDR3 comprises 19 residues. CDR1 and CDR2 (germline): SGHRS, YFSETQ. DNA of the CDR3: TGCGCCAGCAGCTTGGTGGGACAGGGGGCGCATTCGTGGATGAAGAAACTGTTTTTT. Its protein is CASSLVGQGAHSWMKKLFF.

This chain links TRBV7-9 with TRBJ1-1; 10 bases map to TRBD1. The germline V gene encodes CDR1 SEHNR and CDR2 FQNEAQ (reference sequence). The CDR3 runs 16 residues. The J segment lost 1 base and the V segment lost 5 bases, leaving 7 bases of the junction unmatched. The DNA for the CDR3 is TGTGCCAGCAGCCCGCGACAGGGGGCCCCGAACACTGAAGCTTTCTTT. Residues: CASSPRQGAPNTEAFF.

The rearrangement joins TRBV11-2 to TRBJ1-1; D is undetermined. The CDR3 loop spans 14 amino acids. V lost 6 bases and J 4 bases, leaving 15 bases between the germline ends. CDR1 and CDR2 (germline): SGHAT, FQNNGV. CDR3 region: CASSNRAKVTEAFF. The CDR3 DNA reads TGTGCCAGCAGTAATCGGGCAAAGGTCACTGAAGCTTTCTTT.

The chain's CDR3 is CATSDTVGYETQYF. The DNA of the CDR3 is TGTGCCACCAGTGATACGGTAGGGTACGAGACCCAGTACTTC. The chain has TRBV24-1 and TRBJ2-5; no definite D call. This CDR3 has 14 residues. From germline, CDR1 is KGHDR and CDR2 SFDVKD. V shed 3 bases and J shed 5 bases, with 12 bases lying between them.

This chain uses TRBV5-4 with TRBJ2-3, with 10 bases fitting TRBD1. Germline assignment: CDR1 SGHNT and CDR2 YYREEE (reference sequence). V lost 1 base, J lost 4 bases, and 3 bases stayed unmatched. The CDR3 spans 15 residues. CDR3 sequence: CASSLLTGGPDTQYF. CDR3 nucleotides: TGTGCCAGCAGCTTGTTGACAGGGGGCCCAGATACGCAGTATTTT.

At least ten counts were recorded for this clonotype. V is TRBV5-1 and J is TRBJ1-1; 7 positions match TRBD1. V lost 4 bases and J lost 2; bases outside the gene matches: 2. The CDR3 consists of 13 residues. The germline CDR1 and CDR2 sequences are SGHRS and YFSETQ. CDR3 sequence (DNA): TGCGCCAGCAGCCGGGACAGCAACACTGAAGCTTTCTTT. Amino acid sequence: CASSRDSNTEAFF. The full variable domain, in which reference TRBV5-1 and TRBJ1-1 provide the parts outside the CDR3, is KAGVTQTPRYLIKTRGQQVTLSCSPISGHRSVSWYQQTPGQGLQFLFEYFSETQRNKGNFPGRFSGRQFSNSRSEMNVSTLELGDSALYLCASSRDSNTEAFFGQGTRLTVV.

The chain uses TRBV3-1 and TRBJ1-3, with D possibly matching TRBD1 (5 bases). CDR1 LGHDT and CDR2 YNNKEL come from the germline V gene (reference sequence). The CDR3 runs to 16 residues. Deletions cut 1 base from V and 2 bases from J, with 12 bases between. The CDR3 reads CASSQVSGLAGNTIYF. CDR3 DNA sequence: TGTGCCAGCAGCCAAGTGTCAGGGCTTGCTGGAAACACCATATATTTT.

This clonotype was observed a handful of times. This chain links TRBV10-3 with TRBJ2-6; TRBD1 is a possible D gene (5 bases). The CDR3 has 15 residues. Trimming removed 11 bases at V and 4 bases at J, with 18 bases between. Germline V gene sequence: CDR1 ENHRY, CDR2 SYGVKD. CDR3 amino acids: CASSEGVAGANVLTF. The CDR3 coding sequence is TGTGCCTCGTCCGAAGGGGTGGCGGGGGCCAACGTCCTGACTTTC.

The chain is built from TRBV20-1 and TRBJ2-6, with D unclear. Trimming removed 1 base at V and 0 bases at J, with 1 base between. Germline V CDR1 and CDR2: DFQATT, SNEGSKA (reference sequence). The CDR3 runs to 13 residues. The CDR3: CSARGSGANVLTF. CDR3 bases: TGCAGTGCTAGAGGCTCTGGGGCCAACGTCCTGACTTTC.

CDR3 region: CASSWGSGDIQYF. Here the CDR3 DNA reads TGCGCCAGCAGTTGGGGAAGCGGGGACATTCAGTACTTC. The V and J genes are TRBV10-2 and TRBJ2-4, with TRBD2 matching over 7 bases. V dropped 5 bases and J dropped 8; count of bases not matched to a gene: 6. Germline V gene data show CDR1 as WSHSY and CDR2 as SAAADI. The CDR3 totals 13 residues.

The rearrangement links TRBV4-3 to TRBJ2-5; perhaps TRBD1 as D (8 bases). CDR1 LGHNA and CDR2 YSLEER come from the germline V gene. The CDR3 covers 17 residues. Trimming took 1 base from V and 4 from J, leaving 19 bases between them. This chain's CDR3 is CASSQGGGTGSGETQYF. CDR3 nucleotide sequence: TGCGCCAGCAGCCAAGGGGGAGGGACAGGAAGTGGAGAGACCCAGTACTTC.

This clonotype turned up a few times. This chain joins TRBV20-1 and TRBJ1-5; D not certain. Trimming took off 1 base at V and 3 bases at J, with 13 bases between the two ends. The V gene's germline CDR1 is DFQATT and CDR2 SNEGSKA (reference sequence). The length of the CDR3 is 15 residues. CDR3 sequence (DNA): TGCAGTGCTAGAGGGCAGACACTATACAATCAGCCCCAGCATTTT. It is translated as CSARGQTLYNQPQHF.

This clonotype was counted a few times. The CDR3 here is CSASRQGQYF. The CDR3 nucleotides read TGCAGTGCTAGTCGACAGGGCCAGTACTTC. The V gene is TRBV20-1, the J gene TRBJ2-7; 7 bases line up with TRBD1. V dropped 3 bases and J dropped 10; count of bases not matched to a gene: 3. Germline-derived CDR1 and CDR2 are DFQATT and SNEGSKA (reference sequence). The CDR3 totals 10 residues.

This clonotype has at least ten counts. The genes are TRBV12-3 or TRBV12-4 and TRBJ1-1; 9 bases map to TRBD1. Germline trimming cut 6 bases from V and 4 bases from J; bases unmatched to any gene: 6. The CDR3 totals 14 residues. CDR3 DNA sequence: TGTGCCAGCAGCACGGGACAGGGCGGCACTGAAGCTTTCTTT. It is translated as CASSTGQGGTEAFF.

The chain joins TRBV18 to TRBJ1-1; D not resolved. V lost 3 bases to trimming and J lost 1 base, with 6 bases between them. This CDR3 spans 13 amino acids. Germline CDR1 KGHSH, CDR2 LQKENI. The CDR3 DNA reads as TGTGCCAGCTCACCGCTCAGGAACACTGAAGCTTTCTTT. Translated: CASSPLRNTEAFF.

This chain links TRBV5-5 with TRBJ2-1, with 7 bases matching TRBD2. With V trimmed by 0 bases and J by 4 bases, 4 bases remained unmatched. The CDR3 runs to 15 residues. Per germline, CDR1 SGHKS and CDR2 YYEKEE (reference sequence). The CDR3 region has the DNA TGTGCCAGCAGCTTGGCTCCTAGCGGTTACAATGAGCAGTTCTTC. Translating gives CASSLAPSGYNEQFF.

The V call is TRBV18, the J call TRBJ1-1, with unresolved D. Germline V gene sequence: CDR1 KGHSH, CDR2 LQKENI. With 5 bases removed from V and 1 base from J, the gap between germline ends came to 11 bases. CDR3 length: 14 amino acids. CDR3 loop: CASSSDAGNTEAFF. In DNA, the CDR3 is TGTGCCAGCTCATCGGACGCAGGGAACACTGAAGCTTTCTTT.

The V call is TRBV5-1, the J call TRBJ2-7; D remains unclear. V was trimmed by 3 bases and J by 5 bases, leaving 12 bases between them. There are 13 residues in the CDR3. Per the germline V gene, CDR1 is SGHRS and CDR2 is YFSETQ. CDR3 sequence reads: CASSSPRVDEQYF. In DNA, the CDR3 is TGCGCCAGCAGCTCGCCAAGAGTTGACGAGCAGTACTTC.

Only a few counts were recorded for this clonotype. V usage is TRBV12-3 or TRBV12-4 and J usage is TRBJ1-1; TRBD1 is a possible D gene (5 bases). The CDR3 spans 14 residues. The V end lost 7 bases, the J end lost 8 bases, and 20 bases lay between the germline ends. The CDR3 loop is CASTTGAGGYEAFF. The CDR3 nucleotides read TGTGCCAGCACTACCGGGGCCGGCGGGTACGAAGCTTTCTTT.

This clonotype occurred a few times. V is TRBV12-3 or TRBV12-4 and J is TRBJ1-3; TRBD1 is a possible D gene (6 bases). The CDR3 sequence is 14 residues long. V was trimmed by 6 bases and J by 7 bases, leaving 16 bases between them. CDR3: CASSTLSRGNTIYF. The DNA of the CDR3 is TGTGCCAGCAGCACACTATCTAGGGGGAACACCATATATTTT.